The present T cell receptor (beta chain) was sequenced within a study of tissue T cells after allogeneic stem cell transplantation. About the research overall: Graft-versus-host disease patients received grafts, several unmodified and three CD34-selected to deplete T cells.

The CDR3 covers 16 residues. V gave up 1 base and J gave up 3 bases, with 16 bases separating them. The V gene's germline CDR1 is LGHDT and CDR2 YNNKEL (reference sequence). The repertoire was sequenced with immunoSEQ multiplex PCR; TCRdb's copy has only in-frame clones and lacks some. This table holds thousands of clones, 65% to 80% found once. Steroid-refractory graft-versus-host disease after allogeneic hematopoietic cell transplant qualified adults for prospective research-autopsy enrollment. Autopsy tissues spanned esophagus to rectum, liver, skin, and lymphoid organs including spleen. This clonotype was obtained from a male patient older than 55 with steroid-refractory graft-versus-host disease after an allogeneic stem cell transplant. The T cells may come from the graft donor. This sequence joins TRBV3-1 (or the pseudogene TRBV3-2) and TRBJ2-7; either TRBD1 or TRBD2 may supply D (5 bases each). Sample: skin, taken at autopsy. The DNA for the CDR3 is TGTGCCAGCAGCCAAGCCGGGACGACGAGATACTACGAGCAGTACTTC. This codes for CASSQAGTTRYYEQYF.